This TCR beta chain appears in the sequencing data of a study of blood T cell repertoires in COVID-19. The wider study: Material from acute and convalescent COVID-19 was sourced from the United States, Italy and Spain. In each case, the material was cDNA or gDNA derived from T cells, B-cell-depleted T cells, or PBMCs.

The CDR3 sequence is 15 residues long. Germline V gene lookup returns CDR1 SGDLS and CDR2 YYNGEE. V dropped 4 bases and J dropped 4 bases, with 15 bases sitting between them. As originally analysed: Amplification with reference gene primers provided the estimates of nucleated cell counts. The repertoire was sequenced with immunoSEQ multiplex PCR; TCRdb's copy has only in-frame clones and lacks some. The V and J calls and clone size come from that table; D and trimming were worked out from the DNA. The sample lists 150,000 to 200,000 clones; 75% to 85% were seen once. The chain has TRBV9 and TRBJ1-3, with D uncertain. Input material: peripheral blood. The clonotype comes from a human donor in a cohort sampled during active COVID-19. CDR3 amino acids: CASSPRRGGGNTIYF. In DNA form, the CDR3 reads TGTGCCAGCAGCCCCCGACGAGGTGGGGGAAACACCATATATTTT.